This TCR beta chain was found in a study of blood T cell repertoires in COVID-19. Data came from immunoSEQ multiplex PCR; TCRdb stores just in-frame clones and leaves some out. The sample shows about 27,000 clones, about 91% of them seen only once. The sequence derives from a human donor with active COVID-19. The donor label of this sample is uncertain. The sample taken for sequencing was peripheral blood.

CDR3 DNA sequence: TGCAGCGTTGAGGGACAAGGGGTAAGGGGGTACGAGCAGTACTTC. It is translated as CSVEGQGVRGYEQYF. The chain carries TRBV29-1 and TRBJ2-7; D possibly corresponds to TRBD1 (6 bases). The CDR3 sequence is 15 residues long. V lost 3 bases and J lost 4, with 19 bases in between. Germline CDR1 reads SQVTM; CDR2 reads ANQGSEA.